These 22 T cell receptor beta chains originate from one sample sequenced in a study of T cells after yellow fever vaccination. TCRdb passed the 5' RACE reads through MiXCR, listing each CDR3 protein once. The top ten clones hold approximately 3.3% of a sample with about 340,000 distinct CDR3 sequences, around 12% of them seen once. Sequencing used CD4+ T cells sorted from PBMCs, obtained 15 days after the yellow fever booster vaccination. All receptors come from a man younger than 35 who received the YFV17D yellow fever vaccine.

There are a few counts of this clonotype. V usage is TRBV27 and J usage is TRBJ1-5; TRBD1 aligns across 7 bases. The CDR3 is 16 residues long. Germline CDR1 and CDR2: MNHEY and SMNVEV (reference sequence). V lost 6 bases to trimming and J lost 3 bases; unmatched junction nucleotides: 11. CDR3 nucleotide sequence: TGTGCCAGCAGCCCTTCGTACAGGGGAGTCAATCAGCCCCAGCATTTT. As protein: CASSPSYRGVNQPQHF.

This clonotype occurred a few times. This rearrangement joins TRBV27 to TRBJ2-4; D remains unclear. The V end lost 7 bases, the J end lost 0 bases, and 10 bases lay between the germline ends. The CDR3 is 14 amino acids. Per germline, CDR1 MNHEY and CDR2 SMNVEV (reference sequence). This CDR3 reads CASKGSLAKNIQYF. The DNA of the CDR3 is TGTGCCAGCAAGGGTTCCCTAGCCAAAAACATTCAGTACTTC.

Here the CDR3 reads CASSLEAGWEETQYF. Written as DNA, the CDR3 is TGTGCCAGCAGCTTAGAAGCGGGGTGGGAGGAGACCCAGTACTTC. The V gene is TRBV11-2, the J gene TRBJ2-5, with 7 bases aligning to TRBD2. V was clipped by 0 bases and J by 5 bases; unmatched bases: 6. CDR1 and CDR2 (germline): SGHAT, FQNNGV. CDR3 length equals 15 residues.

The V and J genes are TRBV30 and TRBJ1-3, with D uncertain. CDR1 and CDR2 (germline): GTSNPN, SVGIG (reference sequence). The CDR3 contains 13 residues. The germline V and J ends were trimmed by 4 bases and 0 bases, with 7 bases remaining between them. The CDR3 DNA reads as TGTGCCTGGAATGCCCTCTCTGGAAACACCATATATTTT. Translating gives CAWNALSGNTIYF.

This clonotype came up a few times. CDR3 coding DNA: TGTGCCAGCAGTAGCCCCTGGGGGGCAGATGCCTACGAGCAGTACTTC. Translated: CASSSPWGADAYEQYF. V usage is TRBV2 and J usage is TRBJ2-7; D tentatively reads TRBD1 or TRBD2 (6 bases each). This CDR3 comprises 16 residues. V was pared by 5 bases and J by 2 bases, with 19 bases between. CDR1 and CDR2 (germline): SNHLY, FYNNEI.

This clonotype showed up just a few times. The chain uses TRBV7-3 and TRBJ2-2; possible D gene TRBD2, 6 bases. CDR1 and CDR2 from the germline V gene are SGHTA and FQGTGA. The CDR3 totals 16 residues. The V and J ends lost 1 base and 1 base respectively, with 10 bases between them. The CDR3 coding sequence is TGTGCCAGCAGCTTAAGAGTAGCGGTGAACACCGGGGAGCTGTTTTTT. Protein: CASSLRVAVNTGELFF.

This chain joins TRBV29-1 and TRBJ1-1; D is undetermined. The CDR3 runs 14 residues. Germline CDR1 and CDR2: SQVTM and ANQGSEA. Trimming removed 6 bases at V and 2 bases at J, with 16 bases between. The CDR3 region is CSVTGPGINTEAFF. The CDR3 region has the DNA TGCAGCGTGACGGGCCCAGGCATTAACACTGAAGCTTTCTTT.

The J gene is TRBJ1-5, the V gene TRBV4-1; D may be TRBD1 (6 bases). Germline CDR1 and CDR2: MGHRA and YSYEKL. V dropped 1 base and J dropped 6 bases, with 16 bases sitting between them. This CDR3 contains 16 residues. The CDR3, as DNA: TGCGCCAGCAGCCAAGTAGGCACAGGGAGAAGTCAGCCCCAGCATTTT. Residues: CASSQVGTGRSQPQHF.

The V call is TRBV28, the J call TRBJ1-5, with D possibly being TRBD1 (5 bases). This CDR3 contains 15 residues. Trimming cost V 10 bases and J 6 bases, with 22 bases left between them. Germline V gene data show CDR1 as MDHEN and CDR2 as SYDVKM. The CDR3 DNA is TGTGCCAACCCCCAGACGGGGGACGGGAGTCAGCCCCAGCATTTT. It encodes CANPQTGDGSQPQHF. Drawing the rest from reference TRBV28 and TRBJ1-5, the complete variable domain is DVKVTQSSRYLVKRTGEKVFLECVQDMDHENMFWYRQDPGLGLRLIYFSYDVKMKEKGDIPEGYSVSREKKERFSLILESASTNQTSMYLCANPQTGDGSQPQHFGDGTRLSIL.

This clonotype was counted at least ten times. The rearrangement links TRBV28 to TRBJ2-3; D ambiguous. This CDR3 is 16 amino acids long. Germline V gene data show CDR1 as MDHEN and CDR2 as SYDVKM. Trimming took 6 bases from V and 3 from J, leaving 19 bases between them. The CDR3 DNA sequence: TGTGCCAGCAGGTCCGTAGGGCGCCCGATAACAGATACGCAGTATTTT. Protein: CASRSVGRPITDTQYF.

CDR3 sequence: CASRPGGLGQPQHF. The CDR3 DNA sequence: TGTGCCAGCCGGCCCGGGGGGTTGGGGCAGCCCCAGCATTTT. J is TRBJ1-5 and V is TRBV12-3 or TRBV12-4, with D possibly being TRBD1 (5 bases). CDR3 size: 14 residues. The V and J ends lost 8 bases and 7 bases respectively, with 18 bases between them.

The chain employs TRBV5-1 and TRBJ1-4; 7 bases map to TRBD1. The J segment lost 5 bases and the V segment lost 4 bases, leaving 8 bases of the junction unmatched. Per germline, CDR1 SGHRS and CDR2 YFSETQ. The CDR3 loop spans 15 amino acids. The CDR3 bases are TGCGCCAGCAGCCAACCCGACAGGGAAAATGAAAAACTGTTTTTT. This encodes CASSQPDRENEKLFF.

In this sample, this clonotype turned up a few times. This chain's CDR3 is CASSSFGFRYEQYF. CDR3 coding DNA: TGTGCCAGCAGTTCTTTTGGGTTTCGCTACGAGCAGTACTTC. J is TRBJ2-7 and V is TRBV12-3 or TRBV12-4; the D is unclear. Deletions cut 4 bases from V and 3 bases from J, with 13 bases between. The CDR3 covers 14 residues.

V gene TRBV29-1 combines with J gene TRBJ1-2, with unresolved D. V was clipped by 6 bases and J by 2 bases, with 10 bases between them. The CDR3 is 12 amino acids. In germline, CDR1 is SQVTM, CDR2 ANQGSEA. The CDR3 sequence: CSVGHRNYGYTF. The CDR3 nucleotides read TGCAGCGTCGGTCACCGGAACTATGGCTACACCTTC.

The sample holds many counts of this clonotype. The rearrangement uses TRBV3-1 and TRBJ2-5; D possibly uses TRBD1 or TRBD2 (5 bases each). V lost 2 bases to trimming and J lost 5 bases, with 9 bases between them. Per germline, CDR1 LGHDT and CDR2 YNNKEL (reference sequence). CDR3 length: 13 amino acids. CDR3 protein: CASSQRGGETQYF. The CDR3 DNA reads as TGTGCCAGCAGCCAAAGGGGCGGGGAGACCCAGTACTTC.

This clonotype turned up a few times. The V gene is TRBV10-3, the J gene TRBJ2-2; 8 bases fit TRBD1. Unmatched junction bases numbered 6, after V lost 3 bases and J lost 6 bases. Germline V gives CDR1 ENHRY, CDR2 SYGVKD. The CDR3 consists of 15 residues. As DNA, the CDR3 is TGTGCCATCAGTGAAGGCAGGGGGCGTTCCGGGGAGCTGTTTTTT. This encodes CAISEGRGRSGELFF.

This clonotype was seen ten or more times. The rearrangement joins TRBV10-3 to TRBJ2-1, with D possibly being TRBD2 (6 bases). The V gene lost 0 bases and the J gene lost 6 bases, with 12 bases spanning the gap. The V gene's germline CDR1 is ENHRY and CDR2 SYGVKD. The length of the CDR3 is 15 residues. The CDR3 here is CAISESGGVGNEQFF. CDR3 DNA sequence: TGTGCCATCAGTGAGTCTGGCGGGGTCGGCAATGAGCAGTTCTTC.

The CDR3, as DNA: TGCGCCAGCAGCTTACCATTGACAGACCACAACACTGAAGCTTTCTTT. Protein product: CASSLPLTDHNTEAFF. The chain uses TRBV5-1 and TRBJ1-1; possibly TRBD1 for D (5 bases). V lost 2 bases, J lost 2 bases, and 16 bases lay in between. CDR1 and CDR2 from the germline V gene are SGHRS and YFSETQ. The CDR3 contains 16 residues.

This clonotype turned up a few times. The chain employs TRBV4-2 and TRBJ2-5; 8 bases line up with TRBD1. The V gene end was trimmed by 1 base and the J gene end by 4 bases; junction bases not matched to a gene: 8. The CDR3 has 16 amino acids. Looked up from germline, CDR1 is LGHNA and CDR2 is YNFKEQ. The CDR3 nucleotides read TGTGCCAGCAGCCAAGTCGGTCAGGGGGCAGGAGAGACCCAGTACTTC. Encoded protein: CASSQVGQGAGETQYF.

The chain couples TRBV7-3 to TRBJ2-5; TRBD2 matches 7 bases. Germline V CDR1 and CDR2: SGHTA, FQGTGA. V dropped 5 bases and J dropped 1; count of bases not matched to a gene: 7. This CDR3 is built from 15 residues. In DNA, the CDR3 is TGTGCCAGCAGCCGCGGGAGTTCCTTCCAAGAGACCCAGTACTTC. This encodes CASSRGSSFQETQYF.

The CDR3 nucleotides are TGCAGTGCTAGGGCAGGGATGACCTATAATTCACCCCTCCACTTT. Translation: CSARAGMTYNSPLHF. The chain is built from TRBV20-1 and TRBJ1-6; D might be TRBD1 (5 bases). The CDR3 spans 15 residues. Germline V lookup: CDR1 DFQATT, CDR2 SNEGSKA (reference sequence). Trimming took 3 bases from V and 2 from J, leaving 11 bases between them.

The chain carries TRBV28 and TRBJ2-7; 7 nucleotides agree with TRBD2. Germline V gives CDR1 MDHEN, CDR2 SYDVKM. This CDR3 has 13 residues. Losses at the gene ends were 8 bases for V and 6 bases for J; bases not matched to a gene: 10. This chain's CDR3 is CASGRARLGEQYV. The CDR3 DNA follows: TGTGCCAGCGGGAGGGCTAGACTGGGCGAGCAGTACGTC.